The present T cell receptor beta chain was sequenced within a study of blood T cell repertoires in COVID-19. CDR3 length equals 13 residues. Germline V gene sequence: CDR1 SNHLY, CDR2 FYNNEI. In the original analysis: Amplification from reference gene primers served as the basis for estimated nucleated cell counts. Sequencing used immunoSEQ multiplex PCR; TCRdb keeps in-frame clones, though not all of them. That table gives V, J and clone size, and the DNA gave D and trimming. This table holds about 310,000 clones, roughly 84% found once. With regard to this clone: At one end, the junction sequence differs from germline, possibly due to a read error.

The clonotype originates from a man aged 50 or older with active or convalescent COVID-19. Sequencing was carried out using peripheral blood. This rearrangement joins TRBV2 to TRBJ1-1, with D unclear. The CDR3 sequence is CASSEGLNTEAFF. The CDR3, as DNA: TGTGCCAGCAGCGAAGGGCTGAACACTGAAGCTTTCTTT.